This TCR beta chain was found in a study of shared clonotypes between healthy human individuals. Study-level information: CD4 naive and CD4 memory each took three plates per donor, while CD8 naive took two and CD8 memory one. Study-wide points: Donor scarcity curtailed the genetic and exposure-history diversity represented herein.

The sorted-subset replicate PCRs were given around 190 ng DNA, which is tens of thousands of T cell genomes. Clones were read by immunoSEQ multiplex PCR, and TCRdb kept only the in-frame ones, dropping some. The table lists roughly 2.4 million clones, approximately 96% of them singletons, with around 0.13% in the top ten. The CDR3 length is 17 residues. Trimming at V came to 4 bases and at J to 6 bases, leaving 14 bases not matched to a gene. Germline V gives CDR1 SGHNT, CDR2 YYREEE (reference sequence). Note on this clone: Its antigen remains unidentified.

This TCR derives from a man aged 18 to 30 in good health. Sequencing was carried out using naive CD4+ T cells sorted from blood. Subset here: CD45RA+ positively selected. The rearrangement joins TRBV5-4 to TRBJ1-2; 11 nucleotides agree with TRBD1. The CDR3 region is CASSRTGGAAPWNGYTF. As DNA, the CDR3 is TGTGCCAGCAGCCGGACAGGGGGCGCAGCCCCTTGGAATGGCTACACCTTC.